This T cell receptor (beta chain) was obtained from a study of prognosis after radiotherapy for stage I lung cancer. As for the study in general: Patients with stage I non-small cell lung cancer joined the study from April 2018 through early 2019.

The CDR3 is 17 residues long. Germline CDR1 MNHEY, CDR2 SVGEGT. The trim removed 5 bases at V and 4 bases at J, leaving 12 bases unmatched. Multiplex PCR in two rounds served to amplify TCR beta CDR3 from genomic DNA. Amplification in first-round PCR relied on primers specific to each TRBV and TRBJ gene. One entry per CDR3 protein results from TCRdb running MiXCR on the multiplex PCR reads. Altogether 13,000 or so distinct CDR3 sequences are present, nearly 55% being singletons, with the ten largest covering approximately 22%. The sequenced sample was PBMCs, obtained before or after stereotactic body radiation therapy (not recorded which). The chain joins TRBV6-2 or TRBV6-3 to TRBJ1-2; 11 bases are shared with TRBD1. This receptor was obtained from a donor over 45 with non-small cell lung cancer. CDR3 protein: CASSETWTGGRSYGYTF. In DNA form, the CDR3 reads TGTGCCAGCAGTGAAACTTGGACAGGGGGCAGGAGCTATGGCTACACCTTC.